Listed below are T cell receptor beta chains from one sample, sequenced in a study of T cells in Graves' hyperthyroidism and ophthalmopathy. TCRdb processed the multiplex PCR reads anew with MiXCR; each CDR3 protein has one entry. The sample records about 340,000 distinct CDR3 sequences, about 18% being singletons. Sequencing was carried out using blood. Receptors were obtained from a woman in her forties or fifties with Graves' hyperthyroidism. Each CDR3 is given with its conserved first and last residue. Each record gives: D gene, V gene, clone size, J gene, CDR3 protein, CDR3 DNA. A D gene is named only where the DNA matches it firmly. Clone size is given for some rows only: seen once, a few or many times, or a class if the clone is expanded.

>-|TRBV2|many|TRBJ2-5
CASSGLFETQYF
TGTGCCAGCAGCGGTTTGTTTGAGACCCAGTACTTC
>-|TRBV20-1|-|TRBJ1-2
CSAYREDYGYTF
TGCAGTGCTTACAGGGAGGACTATGGCTACACCTTC
>-|TRBV6-5|many|TRBJ2-1
CASSYASGNEQFF
TGTGCCAGCAGTTACGCTAGTGGCAATGAGCAGTTCTTC
>-|TRBV20-1|few|TRBJ1-4
CSARPMALQEKLFF
TGCAGTGCTAGGCCGATGGCCCTTCAAGAAAAACTGTTTTTT
>-|TRBV20-1|many|TRBJ2-3
CSASPEADTQYF
TGCAGTGCTAGTCCCGAGGCGGATACGCAGTATTTT
>-|TRBV6-1|few|TRBJ2-2
CAARLAVGNTGELFF
TGTGCCGCCCGGCTAGCCGTCGGAAACACCGGGGAGCTGTTTTTT
>-|TRBV9|-|TRBJ1-6
CASSAGRAFNSPLHF
TGTGCCAGCAGCGCAGGACGGGCATTTAATTCACCCCTCCACTTT
>TRBD1|TRBV20-1|-|TRBJ2-5
CSGKRDRGQETQYF
TGCAGTGGGAAACGGGACAGGGGCCAAGAGACCCAGTACTTC
>-|TRBV6-1|many|TRBJ2-2
CASRTGEGHTGELFF
TGTGCCAGCAGAACCGGCGAGGGACACACCGGGGAGCTGTTTTTT
>TRBD1|TRBV12-3/TRBV12-4|few|TRBJ2-6
CASSPRTGKVSGGANVLTF
TGTGCCAGCAGTCCAAGGACAGGGAAGGTCAGTGGTGGGGCCAACGTCCTGACTTTC
>TRBD1|TRBV27|few|TRBJ1-6
CASSSRQGWDYNSPLHF
TGTGCCAGCAGTTCACGACAGGGTTGGGATTATAATTCACCCCTCCACTTT
>-|TRBV10-3|-|TRBJ2-1
CAISESGGPYNEQFF
TGTGCCATCAGTGAGTCAGGAGGGCCCTACAATGAGCAGTTCTTC
>-|TRBV10-3|-|TRBJ2-2
CAISSTGANTGELFF
TGTGCCATCAGTTCGACAGGCGCGAACACCGGGGAGCTGTTTTTT
>TRBD1|TRBV12-3/TRBV12-4|many|TRBJ2-1
CASSRQGLGNEQFF
TGTGCCAGCAGTAGACAGGGGTTGGGCAATGAGCAGTTCTTC
>TRBD2|TRBV20-1|many|TRBJ2-5
CSARGASGAQETQYF
TGCAGTGCTAGAGGGGCTAGCGGGGCACAAGAGACCCAGTACTTC
>-|TRBV7-7|few|TRBJ2-5
CASSGTGSETQYF
TGTGCTAGCAGTGGGACTGGTTCGGAGACCCAGTACTTC
>-|TRBV27|few|TRBJ2-1
CASSGLGDEQFF
TGTGCCAGCAGTGGACTCGGGGATGAGCAGTTCTTC
>-|TRBV6-1|-|TRBJ2-5
CASSKGRIQETQYF
TGTGCCAGCAGTAAGGGACGGATCCAAGAGACCCAGTACTTC
>-|TRBV10-3|few|TRBJ2-3
CAISEALGEDTQYF
TGTGCCATCAGTGAAGCTTTGGGGGAAGATACGCAGTATTTT
>-|TRBV19|-|TRBJ1-2
CASSMLRTDPNYGYTF
TGTGCCAGTAGTATGCTACGGACAGACCCTAACTATGGCTACACCTTC
>-|TRBV13|-|TRBJ2-5
CASSLGPVETQYF
TGTGCCAGCAGCTTAGGTCCGGTAGAGACCCAGTACTTC
>-|TRBV20-1|many|TRBJ2-7
CSATGQSSYEQYF
TGCAGTGCTACTGGACAGAGCTCCTACGAGCAGTACTTC
>-|TRBV5-1|many|TRBJ2-1
CASSGEGGNEQFF
TGCGCCAGCAGCGGCGAAGGGGGTAATGAGCAGTTCTTC
>-|TRBV2|many|TRBJ1-1
CASSDQSGNTEAFF
TGTGCCAGCAGTGATCAATCAGGGAACACTGAAGCTTTCTTT
>TRBD2|TRBV12-3/TRBV12-4|many|TRBJ2-3
CASSLGRTSGTDTQYF
TGTGCCAGCAGTTTAGGTCGGACTAGCGGCACAGATACGCAGTATTTT
>-|TRBV5-1|many|TRBJ1-2
CASSLDGFTGYGYTF
TGCGCCAGCAGCTTGGATGGTTTCACCGGCTATGGCTACACCTTC
>-|TRBV29-1|few|TRBJ1-2
CSIRQGIYGYTF
TGCAGCATCAGGCAGGGTATCTATGGCTACACCTTC
>-|TRBV15|-|TRBJ1-6
CATSADSGGDSPLHF
TGTGCCACCAGCGCTGACAGCGGCGGGGATTCACCCCTCCACTTT
>-|TRBV9|-|TRBJ2-5
CASSTTVGETQYF
TGTGCCAGCAGCACAACAGTGGGGGAGACCCAGTACTTC
>TRBD1|TRBV19|-|TRBJ2-3
CASSHRRTGADTQYF
TGTGCCAGTAGCCACCGCCGGACAGGGGCAGATACGCAGTATTTT
>TRBD2|TRBV28|many|TRBJ2-5
CASSFIAGESQETQYF
TGTGCCAGCAGTTTTATCGCGGGAGAATCTCAAGAGACCCAGTACTTC